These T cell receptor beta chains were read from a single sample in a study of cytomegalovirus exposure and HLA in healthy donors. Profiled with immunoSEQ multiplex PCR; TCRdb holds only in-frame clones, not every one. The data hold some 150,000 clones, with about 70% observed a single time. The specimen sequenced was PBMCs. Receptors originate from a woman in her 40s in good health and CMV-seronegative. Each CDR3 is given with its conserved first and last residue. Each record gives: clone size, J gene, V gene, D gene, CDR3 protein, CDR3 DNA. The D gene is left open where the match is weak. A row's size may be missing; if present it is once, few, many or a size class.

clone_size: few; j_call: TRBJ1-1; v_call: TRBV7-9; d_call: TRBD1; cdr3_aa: CASSSRQGSTEAFF; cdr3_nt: TGTGCCAGCAGCTCCCGACAGGGGTCCACTGAAGCTTTCTTT
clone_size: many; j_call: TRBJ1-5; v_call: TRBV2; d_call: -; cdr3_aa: CASSDVSNQPQHF; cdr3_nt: TGTGCCAGCAGTGATGTAAGCAATCAGCCCCAGCATTTT
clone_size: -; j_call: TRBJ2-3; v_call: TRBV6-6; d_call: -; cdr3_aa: CASSYSRGSTDTQYF; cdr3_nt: TGTGCCAGCAGTTACTCACGGGGTAGCACAGATACGCAGTATTTT
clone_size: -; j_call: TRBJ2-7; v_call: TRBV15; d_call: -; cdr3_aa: CATSRAVGTYEQYF; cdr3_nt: TGTGCCACCAGCAGAGCCGTCGGTACCTACGAGCAGTACTTC
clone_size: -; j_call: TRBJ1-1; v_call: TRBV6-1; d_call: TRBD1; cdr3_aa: CASRDRHTEAFF; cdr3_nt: TGTGCCAGCAGGGACAGGCACACTGAAGCTTTCTTT
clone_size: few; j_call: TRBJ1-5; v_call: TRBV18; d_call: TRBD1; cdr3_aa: CASSLSTGVEPQHF; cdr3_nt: TGTGCCAGCTCGCTCTCGACAGGGGTTGAGCCCCAGCATTTT
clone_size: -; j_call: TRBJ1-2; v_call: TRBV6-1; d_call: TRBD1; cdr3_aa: CASSDTGTDGYTF; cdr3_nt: TGTGCCAGCAGTGATACTGGGACAGATGGCTACACCTTC
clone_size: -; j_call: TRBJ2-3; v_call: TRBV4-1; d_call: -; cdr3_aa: CASSRGEGTDTQYF; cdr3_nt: TGCGCCAGCAGCCGTGGAGAGGGTACAGATACGCAGTATTTT
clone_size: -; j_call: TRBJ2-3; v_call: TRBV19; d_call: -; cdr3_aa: CVSSIGSARTDTQYF; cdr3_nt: TGTGTCAGTAGTATAGGATCAGCGCGCACAGATACGCAGTATTTT
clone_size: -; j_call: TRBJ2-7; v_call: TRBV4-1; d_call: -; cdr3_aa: CASSQVSNEQYF; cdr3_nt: TGCGCCAGCAGCCAAGTTTCCAACGAGCAGTACTTC
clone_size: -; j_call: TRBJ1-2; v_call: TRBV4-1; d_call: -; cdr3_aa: CASSQVGGRRINGYTF; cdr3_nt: TGCGCCAGCAGCCAAGTCGGTGGCCGGAGGATTAATGGCTACACCTTC
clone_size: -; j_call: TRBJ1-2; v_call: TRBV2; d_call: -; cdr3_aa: CASSVSAGSYYGYTF; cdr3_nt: TGTGCCAGCAGTGTTTCGGCAGGGTCTTACTATGGCTACACCTTC
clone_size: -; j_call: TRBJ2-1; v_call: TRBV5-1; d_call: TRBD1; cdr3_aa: CASSLGTGDNEQFF; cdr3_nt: TGCGCCAGCAGCTTGGGGACAGGGGACAATGAGCAGTTCTTC
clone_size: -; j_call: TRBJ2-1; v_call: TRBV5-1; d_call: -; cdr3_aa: CASSFGPLDYNEQFF; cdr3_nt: TGCGCCAGCAGCTTTGGTCCCCTAGATTACAATGAGCAGTTCTTC
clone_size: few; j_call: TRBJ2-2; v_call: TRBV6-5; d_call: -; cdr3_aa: CASSYSAHTGELFF; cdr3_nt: TGTGCCAGCAGTTACTCGGCCCACACCGGGGAGCTGTTTTTT
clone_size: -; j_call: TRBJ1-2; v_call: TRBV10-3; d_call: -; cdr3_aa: CAISERQGLYGYTF; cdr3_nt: TGTGCCATCAGTGAGCGACAAGGACTGTATGGCTACACCTTC
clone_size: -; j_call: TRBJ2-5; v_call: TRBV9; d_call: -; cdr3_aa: CASSLTQAQETQYF; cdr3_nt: TGTGCCAGCAGTTTAACCCAGGCCCAAGAGACCCAGTACTTC
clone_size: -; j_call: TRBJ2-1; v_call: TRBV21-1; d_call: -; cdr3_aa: CASSKGQNNEQFF; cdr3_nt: TGTGCCAGCAGCAAAGGGCAAAACAATGAGCAGTTCTTC
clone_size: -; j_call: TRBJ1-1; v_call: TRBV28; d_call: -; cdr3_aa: CASSSRPREAFF; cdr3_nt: TGTGCCAGCAGTTCGCGCCCGCGGGAAGCTTTCTTT
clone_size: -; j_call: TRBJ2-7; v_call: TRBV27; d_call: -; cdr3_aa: CASSSAYEQYF; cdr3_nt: TGTGCCAGCAGCTCCGCCTACGAGCAGTACTTC
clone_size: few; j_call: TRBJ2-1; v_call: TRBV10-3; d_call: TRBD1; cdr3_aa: CAISVQQGVQNEQFF; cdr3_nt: TGTGCCATCAGCGTCCAACAGGGGGTTCAGAATGAGCAGTTCTTC
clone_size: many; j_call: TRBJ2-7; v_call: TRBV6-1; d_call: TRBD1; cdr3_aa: CASSEDGTGGSYEQYF; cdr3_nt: TGTGCCAGCAGTGAAGATGGGACAGGGGGCTCCTACGAGCAGTACTTC
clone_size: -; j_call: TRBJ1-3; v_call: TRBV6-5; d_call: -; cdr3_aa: CASTATGPSGNTIYF; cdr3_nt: TGTGCCAGCACGGCGACAGGTCCCTCTGGAAACACCATATATTTT
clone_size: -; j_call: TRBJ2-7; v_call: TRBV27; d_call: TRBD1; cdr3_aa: CASSFRQGIYEQYF; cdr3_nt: TGTGCCAGCAGTTTTCGACAGGGAATCTACGAGCAGTACTTC
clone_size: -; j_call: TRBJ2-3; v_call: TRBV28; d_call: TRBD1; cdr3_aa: CASSSPGTGITDTQYF; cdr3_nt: TGTGCCAGCAGTTCACCCGGGACAGGGATCACAGATACGCAGTATTTT
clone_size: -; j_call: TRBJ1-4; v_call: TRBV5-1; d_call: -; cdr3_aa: CASSLRGAGEKLFF; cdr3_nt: TGCGCCAGCAGCTTGCGGGGGGCTGGTGAAAAACTGTTTTTT
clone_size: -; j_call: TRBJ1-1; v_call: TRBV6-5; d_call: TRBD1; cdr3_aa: CASNRRGRTPEAFF; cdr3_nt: TGTGCCAGCAATAGGAGGGGGCGCACCCCTGAAGCTTTCTTT